This entry lists 22 T cell receptor beta chains sequenced from one sample in a study of blood T cell repertoires in COVID-19. Libraries were prepared by immunoSEQ multiplex PCR; TCRdb keeps only in-frame clonotypes and omits some of them. The data hold under 150,000 clones, with 75% to 90% observed a single time. The specimen sequenced was PBMCs or T cells enriched from blood (not recorded which). Receptors originate from a woman aged 50 to 65 who had recovered from COVID-19.

The rearrangement uses TRBV7-9 and TRBJ2-7, with D perhaps TRBD1 (5 bases). Germline V CDR1 and CDR2: SEHNR, FQNEAQ (reference sequence). The CDR3 loop spans 13 amino acids. V lost 3 bases and J lost 2, with 8 bases in between. The chain's CDR3 is CASSLWGTYEQYF. Written as DNA, the CDR3 is TGTGCCAGCAGCTTGTGGGGCACCTACGAGCAGTACTTC.

In this sample, this clone turned up a few times. The V and J genes are TRBV7-8 and TRBJ1-2; no clear D. Germline-derived CDR1 and CDR2 are SGHVS and FQNEAQ. V gave up 5 bases and J gave up 2 bases, with 9 bases separating them. The CDR3 loop spans 13 amino acids. CDR3 in amino acids: CASSTESNYGYTF. In DNA, the CDR3 is TGTGCCAGCAGCACAGAGTCCAACTATGGCTACACCTTC.

This clone was seen only a few times. V and J are TRBV7-2 and TRBJ2-7; D might be TRBD1 (5 bases). Germline CDR1 and CDR2: SGHTA and FQGNSA. The V gene lost 0 bases and the J gene lost 1 base, with 10 bases spanning the gap. The CDR3 consists of 15 residues. CDR3 protein: CASSLAPGKSYEQYF. DNA of the CDR3: TGTGCCAGCAGCTTAGCACCAGGGAAGTCCTACGAGCAGTACTTC.

The genes are TRBV23-1 and TRBJ1-2, with a weak D call TRBD1 (5 bases). TRBV23-1 qualifies as an ORF whose function is uncertain. Trimming cost V 0 bases and J 4 bases, with 12 bases left between them. The CDR3 runs to 15 residues. For the CDR3, the DNA is TGCGCCAGCAGTCAATCGGGCAGGGTGGGCTATGGCTACACCTTC. It codes for CASSQSGRVGYGYTF.

This rearrangement joins TRBV6-2 or TRBV6-3 to TRBJ1-5; 7 bases are a match to TRBD1. V shed 4 bases and J 5 bases; nucleotides not matched to a gene: 2. The CDR3 loop spans 13 amino acids. Germline V CDR1 and CDR2: MNHEY, SVGEGT. The CDR3 DNA follows: TGTGCCAGCAGTTCCCAGGGGGATCAGCCCCAGCATTTT. Translating gives CASSSQGDQPQHF.

This clone has just a few counts. This sequence joins TRBV5-1 and TRBJ2-7, with 10 bases lining up with TRBD2. Germline CDR1 is SGHRS and CDR2 is YFSETQ. J lost 4 bases, V lost 4 bases, and 8 bases had no gene match. The length of the CDR3 is 15 residues. For the CDR3, the DNA is TGCGCCAGCAGCCTCGAACTAGCGGGGAGATACGAGCAGTACTTC. Translated: CASSLELAGRYEQYF.

The chain recombines TRBV5-1 with TRBJ2-3; no reliable D call. This CDR3 contains 14 residues. Per the germline V gene, CDR1 is SGHRS and CDR2 is YFSETQ. The ends were cut back, 2 bases at V and 2 bases at J, with 9 bases in the middle. CDR3 residues: CASSLAGLTDTQYF. The CDR3 nucleotides are TGCGCCAGCAGCTTAGCAGGCCTCACAGATACGCAGTATTTT.

The gene calls are TRBV3-1 (or the pseudogene TRBV3-2) and TRBJ1-2, with 7 bases fitting TRBD1. There are 15 residues in the CDR3. Germline lookup yields CDR1 LGHDT and CDR2 YNNKEL (reference sequence). V gave up 4 bases and J gave up 4 bases; unmatched junction bases: 9. The CDR3 is CASSPTGTAAYGYTF. The CDR3 DNA reads as TGTGCCAGCAGCCCGACCGGGACAGCAGCCTATGGCTACACCTTC.

V gene TRBV30 combines with J gene TRBJ2-1, with TRBD1 matching over 9 bases. V trimming: 0 bases; J trimming: 7 bases; junction bases outside the gene matches: 4. Germline V gene lookup returns CDR1 GTSNPN and CDR2 SVGIG (reference sequence). The CDR3 spans 14 residues. CDR3 amino acids: CAWSVYRGRNEQFF. CDR3 nucleotide sequence: TGTGCCTGGAGTGTATACAGGGGGCGGAATGAGCAGTTCTTC.

The chain recombines TRBV7-2 with TRBJ2-5; TRBD1 is a possible D gene (6 bases). The CDR3 has 14 amino acids. The ends were cut back, 8 bases at V and 4 bases at J, with 17 bases in the middle. CDR1 SGHTA and CDR2 FQGNSA come from the germline V gene. In nucleotides, the CDR3 is TGTGCCAGCCAAATACAGGGTAGGAGAGAGACCCAGTACTTC. Its translation is CASQIQGRRETQYF.

The chain links TRBV27 to TRBJ2-7; 12 nucleotides match TRBD1. The germline V gene has CDR1 MNHEY and CDR2 SMNVEV (reference sequence). Trimming removed 5 bases from V and 5 bases from J; junction bases left unmatched: 1. The CDR3 contains 13 residues. The CDR3 region has the DNA TGTGCCAGCAGTCGGGACAGGGGGCACGAGCAGTACTTC. The encoded protein is CASSRDRGHEQYF.

The DNA for the CDR3 is TGCGCCAGCAGCTTGGTACCTAGCGGGGGGGCGGGAGATACGCAGTATTTT. It is translated as CASSLVPSGGAGDTQYF. The chain is built from TRBV5-1 and TRBJ2-3, with TRBD2 matching over 12 bases. This CDR3 region has 17 residues. Germline V gene lookup returns CDR1 SGHRS and CDR2 YFSETQ. V shed 0 bases, J shed 5 bases, and the junction held 7 bases outside the gene matches.

The chain joins TRBV6-2 or TRBV6-3 to TRBJ2-7; D is possibly TRBD1 (6 bases). Trimming left V 2 bases short and J 1 base short, with 15 bases between. This CDR3 has 16 amino acids. The germline V gene has CDR1 MNHEY and CDR2 SVGEGT. The CDR3 bases are TGTGCCAGCAGTTACCTTGGGGGCGCCCAGTCCTACGAGCAGTACTTC. It yields the protein CASSYLGGAQSYEQYF.

The chain uses TRBV10-2 and TRBJ1-4; D not certain. This CDR3 comprises 14 residues. CDR1 and CDR2 (germline): WSHSY, SAAADI. V gave up 2 bases and J gave up 7 bases, with 11 bases separating them. For the CDR3, the DNA is TGCGCCAGCAGTGAGCCGGGAGAAGCTGAAAAACTGTTTTTT. This gives the protein CASSEPGEAEKLFF.

The gene calls are TRBV7-8 and TRBJ2-7; TRBD2 aligns across 7 bases. The CDR3 totals 15 residues. Germline V CDR1 and CDR2: SGHVS, FQNEAQ. After removal of 1 base from V and 2 bases from J, the junction contained 5 bases not matched to a gene. The CDR3 loop is CASSLVSGGTYEQYF. The CDR3 DNA is TGTGCCAGCAGCTTAGTGTCGGGGGGTACCTACGAGCAGTACTTC. Drawing the rest from reference TRBV7-8 and TRBJ2-7, the complete variable domain is GAGVSQSPRYKVAKRGQDVALRCDPISGHVSLFWYQQALGQGPEFLTYFQNEAQLDKSGLPSDRFFAERPEGSVSTLKIQRTQQEDSAVYLCASSLVSGGTYEQYFGPGTRLTVT.

This clone was counted a few times. This CDR3 is CASSSQGLGYGYTF. The CDR3 DNA reads TGTGCCAGCAGCTCACAGGGGTTAGGCTATGGCTACACCTTC. The V and J genes are TRBV5-4 and TRBJ1-2; TRBD1 agrees at 7 bases. Germline V gene data show CDR1 as SGHNT and CDR2 as YYREEE (reference sequence). This CDR3 contains 14 residues. The ends lost 3 bases at V and 4 bases at J; junction bases unmatched: 6. The complete variable domain, with remaining parts taken from reference TRBV5-4 and TRBJ1-2, reads ETGVTQSPTHLIKTRGQQVTLRCSSQSGHNTVSWYQQALGQGPQFIFQYYREEENGRGNFPPRFSGLQFPNYSSELNVNALELDDSALYLCASSSQGLGYGYTFGSGTRLTVV.

The J gene is TRBJ1-1, the V gene TRBV5-1, with 8 positions matching TRBD1. The CDR3 length is 15 residues. The trim removed 2 bases at V and 0 bases at J, leaving 3 bases unmatched. Germline V lookup: CDR1 SGHRS, CDR2 YFSETQ. The CDR3 is CASSLLGQVNTEAFF. The CDR3 DNA reads TGCGCCAGCAGCTTATTGGGACAGGTGAACACTGAAGCTTTCTTT. Looking up the rest from reference TRBV5-1 and TRBJ1-1 gives the full variable domain: KAGVTQTPRYLIKTRGQQVTLSCSPISGHRSVSWYQQTPGQGLQFLFEYFSETQRNKGNFPGRFSGRQFSNSRSEMNVSTLELGDSALYLCASSLLGQVNTEAFFGQGTRLTVV.

CDR3 sequence (DNA): TGTGCCAGCAGTCCTCCGGGACAGGGAAACATTCAGTACTTC. Translating it yields CASSPPGQGNIQYF. This rearrangement joins TRBV6-5 to TRBJ2-4, with 9 bases identical to TRBD1. In germline, CDR1 is MNHEY, CDR2 SVGAGI. V lost 5 bases, J lost 6 bases, and 5 bases stayed unmatched. There are 14 residues in the CDR3.

The chain employs TRBV12-5 and TRBJ2-2; 7 nucleotides align to TRBD2. The V and J ends lost 9 bases and 5 bases, in that order; junction bases with no gene match: 6. The CDR3 is 13 amino acids. CDR1 is LGHNT and CDR2 is FRNRAP in the germline V gene. CDR3 nucleotide sequence: TGTGCTAGCATGCAGGGAGGGACCGGGGAGCTGTTTTTT. It encodes CASMQGGTGELFF.

A single count supports this clone. This rearrangement joins TRBV9 to TRBJ2-1, with 8 bases matching TRBD2. V shed 0 bases and J 8 bases; nucleotides not matched to a gene: 13. Looked up from germline, CDR1 is SGDLS and CDR2 is YYNGEE. This CDR3 is 17 amino acids long. This CDR3 reads CASSVGPPGGTDDEQFF. The CDR3 DNA reads as TGTGCCAGCAGCGTAGGCCCCCCGGGGGGGACCGACGATGAGCAGTTCTTC.

This clone was seen just once. The chain has TRBV30 and TRBJ2-1; D is unresolved. The V gene lost 1 base and the J gene lost 3 bases, with 4 bases spanning the gap. CDR3 length: 12 amino acids. Per the germline V gene, CDR1 is GTSNPN and CDR2 is SVGIG (reference sequence). The CDR3 DNA reads TGTGCCTGGAGTGATCTCTACAATGAGCAGTTCTTC. Its translation is CAWSDLYNEQFF.

V usage is TRBV10-3 and J usage is TRBJ1-5; a possible D gene is TRBD1 (5 bases). V lost 1 base to trimming and J lost 3 bases, with 16 bases between them. Germline loops: CDR1 ENHRY, CDR2 SYGVKD. CDR3 size: 17 residues. The CDR3 reads CAISEYMDKKSNQPQHF. In nucleotides, the CDR3 is TGTGCCATCAGTGAGTATATGGACAAAAAATCCAATCAGCCCCAGCATTTT.